A single T cell receptor beta chain is shown here with its context. The sample is drawn from a study of blood T cell repertoires in COVID-19. Study-level information: Spain, Italy and the United States supplied samples that represented acute and convalescent COVID-19. The analysed material was cDNA or gDNA that came from T cells, B-cell-depleted T cells, or PBMCs.

Germline V gene lookup returns CDR1 SGHRS and CDR2 YFSETQ. The V gene end was trimmed by 0 bases and the J gene end by 9 bases; junction bases not matched to a gene: 5. This CDR3 spans 15 amino acids. Original methodology: Estimation of nucleated cell counts relied on the amplification of reference gene primers. Some clones are missing from TCRdb's copy, which holds only in-frame ones; the method was immunoSEQ multiplex PCR. For V, J and clone size, that table is used; D and trimming come from the DNA. The top ten clones hold 7% to 10% of a sample with approximately 76,000 clones, roughly 89% of them seen once.

The chain combines TRBV5-1 with TRBJ2-2, with TRBD1 matching 10 bases. The sequence derives from a man aged 25-45 years with acute or convalescent COVID-19. The sample comprised peripheral blood. DNA for the CDR3: TGCGCCAGCAGCTTGGGGGACAGGGGTGCGTGGGAGCTGTTTTTT. This gives the protein CASSLGDRGAWELFF.